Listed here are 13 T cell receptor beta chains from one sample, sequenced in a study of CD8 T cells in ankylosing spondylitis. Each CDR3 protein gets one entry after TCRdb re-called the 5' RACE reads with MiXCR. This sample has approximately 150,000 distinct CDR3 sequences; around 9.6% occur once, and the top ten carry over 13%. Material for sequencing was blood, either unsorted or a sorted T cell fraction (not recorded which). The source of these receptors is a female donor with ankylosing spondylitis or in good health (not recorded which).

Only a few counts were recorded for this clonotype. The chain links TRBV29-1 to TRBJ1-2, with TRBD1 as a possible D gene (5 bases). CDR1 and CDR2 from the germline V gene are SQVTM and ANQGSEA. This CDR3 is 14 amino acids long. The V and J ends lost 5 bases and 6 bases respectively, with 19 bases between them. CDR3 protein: CSVLDRFTLNGYTF. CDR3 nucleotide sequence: TGCAGCGTTCTAGACAGATTCACACTCAATGGCTACACCTTC.

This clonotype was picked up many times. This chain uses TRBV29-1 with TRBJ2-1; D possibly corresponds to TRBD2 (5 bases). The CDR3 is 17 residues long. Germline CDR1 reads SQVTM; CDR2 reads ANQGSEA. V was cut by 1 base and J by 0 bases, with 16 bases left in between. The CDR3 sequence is CSVEGGRGLSSYNEQFF. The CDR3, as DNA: TGCAGCGTTGAAGGCGGGCGCGGCCTGAGCTCCTACAATGAGCAGTTCTTC.

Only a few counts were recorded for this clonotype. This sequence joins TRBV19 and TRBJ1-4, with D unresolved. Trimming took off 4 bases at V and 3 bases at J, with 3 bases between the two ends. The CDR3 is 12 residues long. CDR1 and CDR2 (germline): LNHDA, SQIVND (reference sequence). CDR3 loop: CASSSANEKLFF. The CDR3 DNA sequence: TGTGCCAGTAGTAGTGCTAATGAAAAACTGTTTTTT.

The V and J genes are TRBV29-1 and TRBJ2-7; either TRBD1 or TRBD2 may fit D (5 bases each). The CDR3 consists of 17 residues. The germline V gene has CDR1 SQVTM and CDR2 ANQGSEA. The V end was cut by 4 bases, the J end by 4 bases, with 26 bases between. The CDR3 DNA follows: TGCAGCGTTGTTTCTATAACGGGGCTGACTGAAGGTTACGAGCAGTACTTC. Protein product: CSVVSITGLTEGYEQYF.

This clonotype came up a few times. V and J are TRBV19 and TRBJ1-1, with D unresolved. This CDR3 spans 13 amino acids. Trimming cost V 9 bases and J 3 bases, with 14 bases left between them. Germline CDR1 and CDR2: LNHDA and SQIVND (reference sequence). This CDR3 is CASSRGIYTEAFF. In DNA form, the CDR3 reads TGTGCCAGCTCCCGTGGGATCTACACTGAAGCTTTCTTT.

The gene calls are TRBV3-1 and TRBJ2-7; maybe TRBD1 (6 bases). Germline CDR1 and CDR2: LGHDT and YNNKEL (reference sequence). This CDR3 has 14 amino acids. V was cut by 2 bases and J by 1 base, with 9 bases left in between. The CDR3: CASSQQGLSYEQYF. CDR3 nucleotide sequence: TGTGCCAGCAGCCAACAGGGGCTGTCCTACGAGCAGTACTTC.

In nucleotides, the CDR3 is TGCAGTGCTAAGGGGACCGTAACCTACGAGCAGTACTTC. Residues: CSAKGTVTYEQYF. The J gene is TRBJ2-7, the V gene TRBV20-1; D may match TRBD1 or TRBD2 (5 bases each). Germline CDR1 is DFQATT and CDR2 is SNEGSKA (reference sequence). The CDR3 spans 13 residues. Trimming removed 4 bases at V and 2 bases at J, with 12 bases between.

The DNA for the CDR3 is TGTGCCTGGAGTCCGAAAAGCGGGAGGGCCTGGTACGAGCAGTACTTC. Its translation: CAWSPKSGRAWYEQYF. This chain connects TRBV30 to TRBJ2-7; 10 nucleotides line up with TRBD2. Trimming at V came to 2 bases and at J to 4 bases, leaving 11 bases not matched to a gene. CDR3 length: 16 residues. Germline V CDR1 and CDR2: GTSNPN, SVGIG (reference sequence).

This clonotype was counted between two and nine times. Written as DNA, the CDR3 is TGCGCCAGCAGCCAAGATGAGTCTAGCGGGGCAGAGACCCAGTACTTC. Protein sequence: CASSQDESSGAETQYF. The chain couples TRBV4-3 to TRBJ2-5; 9 bases match TRBD2. V dropped 0 bases and J dropped 4; count of bases not matched to a gene: 6. The germline V gene encodes CDR1 LGHNA and CDR2 YSLEER. The CDR3 is made up of 16 amino acids.

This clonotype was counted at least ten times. CDR3 sequence reads: CASSFDGPLDTQYF. The CDR3 region has the DNA TGTGCCAGCAGCTTTGATGGTCCCCTAGATACGCAGTATTTT. This chain joins TRBV7-2 and TRBJ2-3; D is unresolved. Per germline, CDR1 SGHTA and CDR2 FQGNSA. V was cut by 3 bases and J by 5 bases, with 12 bases left in between. The CDR3 contains 14 residues.

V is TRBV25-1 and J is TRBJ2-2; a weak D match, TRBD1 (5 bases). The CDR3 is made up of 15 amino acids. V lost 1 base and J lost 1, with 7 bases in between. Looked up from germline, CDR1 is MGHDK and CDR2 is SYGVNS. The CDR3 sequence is CASSESQGNTGELFF. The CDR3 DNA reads TGTGCCAGCAGTGAATCTCAGGGGAACACCGGGGAGCTGTTTTTT.

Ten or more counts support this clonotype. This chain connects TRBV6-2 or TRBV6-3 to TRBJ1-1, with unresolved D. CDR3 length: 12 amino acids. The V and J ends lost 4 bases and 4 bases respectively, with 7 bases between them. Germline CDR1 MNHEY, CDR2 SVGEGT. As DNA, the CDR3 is TGTGCCAGCAGTTTTCATTCCACTGAAGCTTTCTTT. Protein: CASSFHSTEAFF.

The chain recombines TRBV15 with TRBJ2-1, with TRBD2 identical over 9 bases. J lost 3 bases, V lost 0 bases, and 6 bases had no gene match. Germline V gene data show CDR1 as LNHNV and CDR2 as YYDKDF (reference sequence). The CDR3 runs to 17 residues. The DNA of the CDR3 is TGTGCCACCAGCAGAGATCAGCTAGCGGGAAACTACAATGAGCAGTTCTTC. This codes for CATSRDQLAGNYNEQFF.